This T cell receptor (beta chain) is drawn from a study of T cell responses to AZD1222 COVID-19 vaccine. Study-wide findings and caveats: At 160-218 and 743-854, vaccine-associated CD4 TCRs were dominant, and they spanned spike.

Data came from immunoSEQ multiplex PCR; TCRdb stores just in-frame clones and leaves some out. Among about 110,000 clones listed, roughly 90% were seen once. Doses given second, at about 4 or about 12 weeks, were pooled. The table lists this clone with a count of one. Its antigen remains unknown. This CDR3 has 14 residues. From germline, CDR1 is KGHSH and CDR2 LQKENI. With 2 bases removed from V and 3 bases from J, the gap between germline ends came to 11 bases. This rearrangement joins TRBV18 to TRBJ2-7; D may be TRBD1 (5 bases). The receptor comes from an adult who received the AZD1222 COVID-19 vaccine. The sample in question was peripheral blood, obtained 28 days after the second AZD1222 dose. The CDR3 region has the DNA TGTGCCAGCTCACCAGGGCAGGGCTTCTACGAGCAGTACTTC. Residues: CASSPGQGFYEQYF.